This paragraph covers one T cell receptor beta chain sequence. This clone was seen once. No antigen is known for it. No base qualities exist here, and no much larger clone lies one base off it. The data stem from a study of blood T cell repertoires in COVID-19 (TCRdb year 2020). General notes on the study: Samples from collaborators originated in the United States, Italy and Spain and spanned both the acute and convalescent phases of COVID-19. Nearly every sample came with metadata listing a de-identified subject ID, COVID-19 status, age in years and sex. HLA class I and class II types, where available, came from metadata supplied by the sample provider rather than from assay-based typing. Samples came from the ongoing ImmuneRACE study (first 160 participants) plus 1,254 subjects from 6 global collaborators. The material from the prospective study consisted of cDNA or gDNA derived from T cells, B-cell-depleted T cells, or PBMCs. The repertoires were made available in a free public database intended to serve as a resource for research on the immune response to SARS-CoV-2. Subjects who had been exposed to COVID-19, were actively infected with it, or had recovered from it provided the deeply sampled blood TCRbeta repertoires that made up the dataset. General findings and caveats noted by the study authors: The amount of clinical and demographic metadata varied by source and participant and was provided uncurated.

There are 17 amino acids in the CDR3, from cysteine to phenylalanine inclusive. Just the 51-base CDR3 DNA is kept, in frame starting at base 1. V loses 0 bases, J loses 5 bases, and the germline ends lie 18 bases apart. Based on the germline V gene, the CDR1 and CDR2 sequences are SGDLS and YYNGEE. The immunoSEQ Assay, a bias-controlled multiplex PCR, was used to amplify TCRbeta CDR3 regions from genomic DNA. The authors processed their data as follows. The number of nucleated cells in each sample was estimated from the amplification of reference gene primers within the assay. Sequence reads were collapsed and filtered to measure the absolute abundance of every unique TCRbeta CDR3 rearrangement. For each sample, productive Simpson clonality was calculated as the square root of Simpson's diversity index across productive rearrangements. The table comes from immuneACCESS by way of TCRdb, which keeps in-frame sequences with V and J called. Part of the clones is missing from these tables; in studies checked, under half for an unresolved V gene and the rest for unknown reasons. From that table come the V and J calls and clone size; the DNA was used to work out D and trimming. In all, the sample holds roughly 150,000 clones, and around 83% of those were seen once. More than 5.5% of the sample is in the top ten clones.

Collaborating institutions collected whole blood in K2EDTA tubes following their own protocols. Collaborator samples were shipped for TCRbeta analysis as frozen whole blood, isolated PBMCs, or DNA extracted from either sample type. This TCR derives from a woman between 50 and 59 years old in a cohort sampled during active or convalescent COVID-19. Sequenced: peripheral blood. Recombination joined TRBV9 with TRBJ2-1; the D segment could be TRBD2, given 6 matching bases. CDR3 reads: CASSVAFVGTGDNEQFF. Read as DNA, the sequence is TGTGCCAGCAGCGTAGCTTTCGTGGGGACTGGGGACAATGAGCAGTTCTTC.